A selection of T cell receptor beta chains follows, all from one sample in a study of T-cell memory formation after mild COVID-19. One entry per CDR3 protein results from TCRdb running MiXCR on the 5' RACE reads. The repertoire holds approximately 190,000 distinct CDR3 sequences, about 17% seen once, with 2.4% in the top ten. Sequenced material: PBMCs or a T cell subset sorted from them (not recorded which). The receptors were gathered from an adult woman who had mild COVID-19 (a few samples of this study predate the infection). Cell type and time point are not known. Each CDR3 is given with its conserved first and last residue. Each record gives: V gene, J gene, clone size, D gene, CDR3 protein, CDR3 DNA. D genes are given only for firm matches. The listing skips clone size in some rows; elsewhere it reads once, few, many or a size class.

v_gene: TRBV12-3/TRBV12-4
j_gene: TRBJ2-1
abundance: few
d_gene: .
CDR3aa: CASSRGGTAYNEQFF
CDR3nt: TGTGCCAGCAGCCGAGGCGGGACGGCCTACAATGAGCAGTTCTTC

v_gene: TRBV20-1
j_gene: TRBJ1-1
abundance: few
d_gene: TRBD1
CDR3aa: CSATPGGWVTEAFF
CDR3nt: TGCAGTGCTACCCCAGGGGGCTGGGTCACTGAAGCTTTCTTT

v_gene: TRBV20-1
j_gene: TRBJ1-2
abundance: .
d_gene: .
CDR3aa: CSVERPGREGYTF
CDR3nt: TGCAGTGTTGAGAGGCCAGGCCGAGAAGGCTACACCTTC

v_gene: TRBV24-1
j_gene: TRBJ2-3
abundance: .
d_gene: .
CDR3aa: CATSPGVGGGHYTQYF
CDR3nt: TGTGCCACCAGTCCGGGGGTAGGAGGGGGGCATTATACGCAGTATTTT

v_gene: TRBV7-9
j_gene: TRBJ2-3
abundance: few
d_gene: .
CDR3aa: CASSTRTGQGYF
CDR3nt: TGTGCCAGCAGCACGCGCACGGGACAAGGATATTTT

v_gene: TRBV4-1
j_gene: TRBJ2-5
abundance: .
d_gene: TRBD2
CDR3aa: CASSQEPAGLAGGTQYF
CDR3nt: TGCGCCAGCAGCCAAGAGCCCGCCGGACTAGCGGGGGGGACCCAGTACTTC

v_gene: TRBV6-5
j_gene: TRBJ2-3
abundance: .
d_gene: TRBD2
CDR3aa: CASSYSLGAGSDTQYF
CDR3nt: TGTGCCAGCAGTTACAGTTTGGGAGCGGGGTCAGATACGCAGTATTTT

v_gene: TRBV9
j_gene: TRBJ1-2
abundance: .
d_gene: .
CDR3aa: CASSVAQVFDYGYTF
CDR3nt: TGTGCCAGCAGCGTAGCACAGGTATTCGACTATGGCTACACCTTC

v_gene: TRBV5-1
j_gene: TRBJ2-1
abundance: .
d_gene: TRBD1
CDR3aa: CASSEGGTGQYNEQFF
CDR3nt: TGCGCCAGCAGCGAAGGCGGGACAGGGCAATACAATGAGCAGTTCTTC

v_gene: TRBV24-1
j_gene: TRBJ2-1
abundance: few
d_gene: .
CDR3aa: CATSDFQSSYNEQFF
CDR3nt: TGTGCCACCAGTGATTTTCAGAGCTCCTACAATGAGCAGTTCTTC

v_gene: TRBV2
j_gene: TRBJ2-5
abundance: .
d_gene: .
CDR3aa: CASTRRRTGQETQYF
CDR3nt: TGTGCCAGCACCCGGCGCCGGACTGGCCAAGAGACCCAGTACTTC

v_gene: TRBV11-2
j_gene: TRBJ2-1
abundance: .
d_gene: TRBD2
CDR3aa: CASSLNPLAVSYNEQFF
CDR3nt: TGTGCCAGCAGCTTGAACCCACTAGCGGTCTCCTACAATGAGCAGTTCTTC

v_gene: TRBV6-2/TRBV6-3
j_gene: TRBJ1-4
abundance: few
d_gene: .
CDR3aa: CASSFSEVLFF
CDR3nt: TGTGCCAGCAGTTTCTCGGAGGTACTGTTTTTT

v_gene: TRBV6-1
j_gene: TRBJ2-7
abundance: few
d_gene: .
CDR3aa: CASSESPFGVAYEQYF
CDR3nt: TGTGCCAGCAGTGAAAGTCCGTTTGGGGTAGCATACGAGCAGTACTTC

v_gene: TRBV27
j_gene: TRBJ1-2
abundance: .
d_gene: TRBD1
CDR3aa: CASRSPGTGNNGYTF
CDR3nt: TGTGCCAGCAGATCCCCCGGGACAGGGAATAATGGCTACACCTTC

v_gene: TRBV6-2/TRBV6-3
j_gene: TRBJ2-6
abundance: .
d_gene: .
CDR3aa: CASSYGGANVLTF
CDR3nt: TGTGCCAGCAGTTACGGAGGGGCCAACGTCCTGACTTTC

v_gene: TRBV11-2
j_gene: TRBJ2-7
abundance: .
d_gene: .
CDR3aa: CASSSSGVTNEQYF
CDR3nt: TGTGCCAGCAGCTCCTCCGGGGTCACCAACGAGCAGTACTTC

v_gene: TRBV24-1
j_gene: TRBJ2-3
abundance: few
d_gene: TRBD1
CDR3aa: CATSDSPRQGFTDTQYF
CDR3nt: TGTGCCACCAGTGATTCGCCGAGACAGGGGTTCACAGATACGCAGTATTTT

v_gene: TRBV5-1
j_gene: TRBJ1-2
abundance: few
d_gene: .
CDR3aa: CASSLDPGMNYGYTF
CDR3nt: TGCGCCAGCAGCTTGGACCCAGGGATGAACTATGGCTACACCTTC

v_gene: TRBV20-1
j_gene: TRBJ2-1
abundance: few
d_gene: .
CDR3aa: CSARDWRNHNEQFF
CDR3nt: TGCAGTGCTAGAGATTGGAGAAATCACAATGAGCAGTTCTTC

v_gene: TRBV5-1
j_gene: TRBJ2-7
abundance: few
d_gene: .
CDR3aa: CASSRDGPYEQYF
CDR3nt: TGCGCCAGCAGCCGGGACGGCCCCTACGAGCAGTACTTC

v_gene: TRBV9
j_gene: TRBJ1-2
abundance: .
d_gene: .
CDR3aa: CASSGLVGVGYTF
CDR3nt: TGTGCCAGCAGCGGTCTCGTAGGAGTGGGCTACACCTTC

v_gene: TRBV6-2/TRBV6-3
j_gene: TRBJ2-5
abundance: .
d_gene: .
CDR3aa: CASSYLGGETQYF
CDR3nt: TGTGCCAGCAGTTACCTGGGGGGAGAGACCCAGTACTTC